Presented here are 32 T cell receptor beta chains from one specimen sequenced in a study of cytomegalovirus exposure and HLA in healthy donors. The primer mix had 60 Vbeta and 13 Jbeta primers. Some clones are missing from TCRdb's copy, which holds only in-frame ones; the method was immunoSEQ multiplex PCR. The sample has 74,000 or so clones; 70% to 85% are singletons. Material: PBMCs. These receptors were collected from a woman aged 40 to 49 in good health and CMV-seronegative.

This chain uses TRBV7-9 with TRBJ2-2, with D tentatively TRBD1 (5 bases). CDR1 is SEHNR and CDR2 is FQNEAQ in the germline V gene (reference sequence). Trimming left V 1 base short and J 4 bases short, with 10 bases between. This CDR3 spans 15 amino acids. This CDR3 reads CASSLGRAATGELFF. The CDR3 DNA is TGTGCCAGCAGCTTAGGCAGGGCGGCCACCGGGGAGCTGTTTTTT.

V and J are TRBV5-1 and TRBJ2-1; TRBD2 matches 10 bases. Germline V gene lookup returns CDR1 SGHRS and CDR2 YFSETQ. This CDR3 is 14 amino acids long. J was trimmed by 12 bases and V by 0 bases; bases with no gene match: 6. CDR3 coding DNA: TGCGCCAGCAGCTTGGCCCCCGGGACTAGCGTGCAGTTCTTC. Translated: CASSLAPGTSVQFF.

CDR3 in DNA: TGTGCCAGCAGCTCCTCACAGGGCACTGAAGCTTTCTTT. This translates into CASSSSQGTEAFF. The chain joins TRBV11-2 to TRBJ1-1, with a tentative D call TRBD1 (6 bases). The V end lost 4 bases, the J end lost 4 bases, and 10 bases lay between the germline ends. Per the germline V gene, CDR1 is SGHAT and CDR2 is FQNNGV. The CDR3 length is 13 residues.

The chain employs TRBV27 and TRBJ2-5; 7 nucleotides match TRBD1. CDR1 MNHEY and CDR2 SMNVEV come from the germline V gene (reference sequence). V dropped 5 bases and J dropped 0; count of bases not matched to a gene: 6. This CDR3 comprises 15 residues. CDR3 residues: CASSLFGTDQETQYF. Here the CDR3 DNA reads TGTGCCAGCAGTCTATTCGGGACAGACCAAGAGACCCAGTACTTC.

The rearrangement joins TRBV7-9 to TRBJ2-1, with 7 bases that match TRBD2. The V segment lost 5 bases and the J segment 6 bases; nucleotides outside the gene matches: 13. The CDR3 consists of 16 residues. Germline V gives CDR1 SEHNR, CDR2 FQNEAQ (reference sequence). The CDR3 reads CASSLQRGPEVNEQFF. CDR3 coding DNA: TGTGCCAGCAGCCTCCAGCGGGGCCCCGAGGTCAATGAGCAGTTCTTC.

This clone was seen a handful of times. The rearrangement links TRBV6-5 to TRBJ1-2; 7 bases agree with TRBD1. CDR1 and CDR2 (germline): MNHEY, SVGAGI. J was trimmed by 2 bases and V by 8 bases; bases with no gene match: 8. The CDR3 extends over 14 amino acids. In nucleotides, the CDR3 is TGTGCCAGCCGACGGAGGGGGCTGAACTATGGCTACACCTTC. Translation gives CASRRRGLNYGYTF.

V and J are TRBV18 and TRBJ2-3; 9 nucleotides align to TRBD1. V dropped 5 bases and J dropped 6; count of bases not matched to a gene: 9. Germline V gives CDR1 KGHSH, CDR2 LQKENI. The CDR3 is 15 amino acids. Here the CDR3 reads CASSGQGFRLDTQYF. As DNA, the CDR3 is TGTGCCAGCTCAGGACAGGGGTTTCGTCTCGATACGCAGTATTTT.

This clone showed up just a few times. The rearrangement links TRBV16 to TRBJ1-2; TRBD1 aligns across 11 bases. The CDR3 has 14 amino acids. The junction had 3 bases not matched to a gene; V was cut back by 4 bases and J by 5 bases. Per germline, CDR1 KGHSY and CDR2 FQNENV. CDR3 loop: CASSRRDRGYGYTF. CDR3 sequence (DNA): TGTGCCAGCAGCCGCCGGGACAGGGGGTATGGCTACACCTTC.

V usage is TRBV7-9 and J usage is TRBJ1-1, with D uncertain. Trimming took 3 bases from V and 1 from J, leaving 12 bases between them. The CDR3 runs to 15 residues. Germline CDR1 reads SEHNR; CDR2 reads FQNEAQ (reference sequence). CDR3 protein: CASSFIPVQNTEAFF. CDR3 bases: TGTGCCAGCAGCTTTATACCAGTCCAGAACACTGAAGCTTTCTTT. Together with reference TRBV7-9 and TRBJ1-1, the CDR3 gives the full variable domain: DTGVSQNPRHKITKRGQNVTFRCDPISEHNRLYWYRQTLGQGPEFLTYFQNEAQLEKSRLLSDRFSAERPKGSFSTLEIQRTEQGDSAMYLCASSFIPVQNTEAFFGQGTRLTVV.

The V and J genes are TRBV7-9 and TRBJ1-2; TRBD1 might be the D (6 bases). The CDR3 totals 15 residues. V shed 5 bases and J shed 0 bases, with 13 bases lying between them. Germline-derived CDR1 and CDR2 are SEHNR and FQNEAQ (reference sequence). CDR3 sequence reads: CASSGWTDTNYGYTF. The CDR3 DNA reads TGTGCCAGCAGCGGTTGGACAGACACTAACTATGGCTACACCTTC.

V and J are TRBV5-1 and TRBJ2-1; TRBD2 might be the D (6 bases). Germline V gives CDR1 SGHRS, CDR2 YFSETQ. Trimming shortened V by 4 bases and J by 5 bases, and 19 bases separated the two germline ends. The CDR3 sequence is 16 residues long. The CDR3 DNA reads TGCGCCAGCAGCCGATCCAGCGGAGGGAAAAACAATGAGCAGTTCTTC. This gives the protein CASSRSSGGKNNEQFF.

The rearrangement joins TRBV6-6 to TRBJ2-5, with TRBD2 matching over 11 bases. Germline trimming cut 6 bases from V and 5 bases from J; bases unmatched to any gene: 8. This CDR3 spans 15 amino acids. From germline, CDR1 is MNHNY and CDR2 SVGAGI (reference sequence). The CDR3 sequence is CASRLLAGAGETQYF. CDR3 nucleotide sequence: TGTGCCAGCAGGTTACTAGCGGGGGCTGGGGAGACCCAGTACTTC.

This chain uses TRBV4-2 with TRBJ1-1; no clear D. Germline V gives CDR1 LGHNA, CDR2 YNFKEQ. CDR3 length equals 15 residues. V lost 0 bases to trimming and J lost 2 bases, with 10 bases between them. Here the CDR3 DNA reads TGTGCCAGCAGCCAAGAGGGGAGAGTAAACACTGAAGCTTTCTTT. Translated: CASSQEGRVNTEAFF.

The chain uses TRBV10-3 and TRBJ1-4, with 9 bases matching TRBD1. The trim removed 6 bases at V and 5 bases at J, leaving 1 base unmatched. Germline CDR1 and CDR2: ENHRY and SYGVKD. The CDR3 runs 13 residues. Written as DNA, the CDR3 is TGTGCCATCAGGGGACAGGGAAATGAAAAACTGTTTTTT. Protein product: CAIRGQGNEKLFF.

The CDR3 DNA sequence: TGTGCCAGCAGCTTAGGGCGGGGGGAGACCCAGTACTTC. Its translation: CASSLGRGETQYF. V is TRBV7-9 and J is TRBJ2-5, with 7 positions matching TRBD2. CDR1 is SEHNR and CDR2 is FQNEAQ in the germline V gene (reference sequence). The CDR3 is 13 residues long. Germline trimming cut 1 base from V and 5 bases from J; bases unmatched to any gene: 1.

This clone was observed a single time. The rearrangement uses TRBV29-1 and TRBJ1-1; D not resolved. V was shortened by 5 bases and J by 5 bases, with 9 bases between the two germline ends. CDR3 size: 11 residues. Looked up from germline, CDR1 is SQVTM and CDR2 is ANQGSEA. The CDR3 DNA sequence: TGCAGCGTTTTATCGGGGACTGAAGCTTTCTTT. Translation: CSVLSGTEAFF. The full variable domain, completed using reference TRBV29-1 and TRBJ1-1, is SAVISQKPSRDICQRGTSLTIQCQVDSQVTMMFWYRQQPGQSLTLIATANQGSEATYESGFVIDKFPISRPNLTFSTLTVSNMSPEDSSIYLCSVLSGTEAFFGQGTRLTVV.

The chain carries TRBV19 and TRBJ2-7, with 7 bases fitting TRBD1. Germline CDR1 LNHDA, CDR2 SQIVND (reference sequence). The CDR3 loop spans 13 amino acids. V shed 8 bases, J shed 0 bases, and the junction held 4 bases outside the gene matches. This chain's CDR3 is CASSRDSSYEQYF. As DNA, the CDR3 is TGTGCCAGTTCCCGGGACAGCTCCTACGAGCAGTACTTC.

The V gene is TRBV19, the J gene TRBJ1-1; 9 bases map to TRBD1. The junction had 8 bases not matched to a gene; V was cut back by 6 bases and J by 3 bases. The CDR3 has 15 residues. Germline loops: CDR1 LNHDA, CDR2 SQIVND (reference sequence). CDR3 DNA sequence: TGTGCCAGTAGCAAAAACAGGGGGCTAGACACTGAAGCTTTCTTT. Protein sequence: CASSKNRGLDTEAFF.

The CDR3 loop reads CAWSVTQGGGYTF. CDR3 coding DNA: TGTGCCTGGAGTGTTACTCAGGGAGGAGGCTACACCTTC. The chain carries TRBV30 and TRBJ1-2; a possible D gene is TRBD1 (5 bases). CDR1 GTSNPN and CDR2 SVGIG come from the germline V gene (reference sequence). CDR3 length: 13 residues. V shed 0 bases and J shed 8 bases, with 13 bases lying between them.

The gene calls are TRBV23-1 and TRBJ2-7; possibly TRBD1 for D (5 bases). TRBV23-1 counts as an open reading frame of uncertain function. The CDR3 totals 14 residues. V lost 2 bases to trimming and J lost 2 bases, with 10 bases between them. The CDR3 loop reads CASSQRTTTYEQYF. The CDR3 bases are TGCGCCAGCAGTCAACGGACAACCACCTACGAGCAGTACTTC.

The V gene is TRBV11-3, the J gene TRBJ2-3, with TRBD2 matching 12 bases. The CDR3 extends over 16 amino acids. V gave up 4 bases and J gave up 0 bases; unmatched junction bases: 2. Germline V gene data show CDR1 as SGHNT and CDR2 as YENEEA. The CDR3 coding sequence is TGTGCCAGCAGCTCGACTAGCGGGAGAAGCACAGATACGCAGTATTTT. The encoded protein is CASSSTSGRSTDTQYF.

The CDR3 region has the DNA TGTGCCAGCAGCTTTGGGGCCGACCGTAATGAAAAACTGTTTTTT. This gives the protein CASSFGADRNEKLFF. The chain combines TRBV5-6 with TRBJ1-4, with D tentatively TRBD1 (5 bases). Germline CDR1 SGHDT, CDR2 YYEEEE. The CDR3 runs to 15 residues. Trimming shortened V by 2 bases and J by 4 bases, and 12 bases separated the two germline ends.

The chain employs TRBV18 and TRBJ2-5, with D possibly being TRBD2 (5 bases). Germline V lookup: CDR1 KGHSH, CDR2 LQKENI. Trimming cost V 1 base and J 3 bases, with 6 bases left between them. CDR3 length: 13 amino acids. The CDR3 nucleotides are TGTGCCAGCTCACCACGGCGGGAAGAGACCCAGTACTTC. Encoded protein: CASSPRREETQYF. Drawing the rest from reference TRBV18 and TRBJ2-5, the complete variable domain is NAGVMQNPRHLVRRRGQEARLRCSPMKGHSHVYWYRQLPEEGLKFMVYLQKENIIDESGMPKERFSAEFPKEGPSILRIQQVVRGDSAAYFCASSPRREETQYFGPGTRLLVL.

V and J are TRBV6-4 and TRBJ2-1; a weak D match, TRBD1 (7 bases). CDR3 length: 14 residues. Per germline, CDR1 MRHNA and CDR2 SNTAGT. Between the trimmed V and J ends, which lost 2 bases and 9 bases, there was a span of 14 bases. The CDR3 here is CASSDKTGRGEQFF. CDR3 in DNA: TGTGCCAGCAGTGACAAGACAGGGCGGGGTGAGCAGTTCTTC.

The chain links TRBV2 to TRBJ1-5, with a possible D match to TRBD1 (6 bases). The CDR3 spans 14 residues. Looked up from germline, CDR1 is SNHLY and CDR2 is FYNNEI. Trimming shortened V by 2 bases and J by 6 bases, and 11 bases separated the two germline ends. In DNA, the CDR3 is TGTGCCAGCAGTGAATTGAGGGGGAGTCAGCCCCAGCATTTT. This codes for CASSELRGSQPQHF.

The chain employs TRBV21-1 and TRBJ1-5; the D call in the table, TRBD1, was not verified against the DNA. TRBV21-1 is a documented pseudogene. The CDR3 runs to 20 residues. CDR3 amino acids: CASSIKAEDRPSRPNQPQHF. The CDR3 DNA sequence: TGTGCCAGCAGCATAAAGGCAGAGGACAGGCCTTCCCGCCCAAATCAGCCCCAGCATTTT.

V and J are TRBV21-1 and TRBJ2-3; the table's D call of TRBD1 was not tested on the DNA. TRBV21-1 is described as a pseudogene. The CDR3 extends over 15 amino acids. CDR3 amino acids: CASSNDREGTDTQYF. The CDR3 DNA sequence: TGTGCCAGCAGCAACGACAGGGAAGGTACAGATACGCAGTATTTT.

This chain links TRBV2 with TRBJ1-5; TRBD1 matches 7 bases. The CDR3 sequence is 13 residues long. The germline gives CDR1 SNHLY, CDR2 FYNNEI. V lost 7 bases to trimming and J lost 5 bases; unmatched junction nucleotides: 5. CDR3 in amino acids: CASKGTDDQPQHF. The CDR3 DNA reads TGTGCCAGCAAGGGGACAGATGATCAGCCCCAGCATTTT.

The V call is TRBV27, the J call TRBJ2-7; 7 bases line up with TRBD2. The V gene end was trimmed by 5 bases and the J gene end by 0 bases; junction bases not matched to a gene: 7. The CDR3 loop spans 15 amino acids. The germline V gene encodes CDR1 MNHEY and CDR2 SMNVEV (reference sequence). CDR3 residues: CASSPLSGGSYEQYF. The CDR3 region has the DNA TGTGCCAGCAGTCCGCTCTCGGGGGGCTCCTACGAGCAGTACTTC.

V usage is TRBV19 and J usage is TRBJ1-4; possible D gene TRBD1, 6 bases. Trimming cost V 4 bases and J 5 bases, with 11 bases left between them. The length of the CDR3 is 14 residues. Germline V gene data show CDR1 as LNHDA and CDR2 as SQIVND (reference sequence). In DNA, the CDR3 is TGTGCCAGTAGTAGATCAGGACAGAATGAAAAACTGTTTTTT. It codes for CASSRSGQNEKLFF. Variable domain in full (rest from reference TRBV19 and TRBJ1-4): DGGITQSPKYLFRKEGQNVTLSCEQNLNHDAMYWYRQDPGQGLRLIYYSQIVNDFQKGDIAEGYSVSREKKESFPLTVTSAQKNPTAFYLCASSRSGQNEKLFFGSGTQLSVL.

This clone was seen more than once but under ten times. The chain couples TRBV7-2 to TRBJ1-1, with D hard to call. The V gene lost 5 bases and the J gene lost 6 bases, with 22 bases spanning the gap. The CDR3 has 16 residues. CDR1 and CDR2 from the germline V gene are SGHTA and FQGNSA. The CDR3 region is CASSPSAIRTVAEAFF. For the CDR3, the DNA is TGTGCCAGCAGCCCCTCGGCCATACGAACAGTCGCTGAAGCTTTCTTT.

The table lists this clone with a few counts. The V and J genes are TRBV30 and TRBJ2-1, with TRBD2 as a possible D gene (6 bases). The CDR3 covers 14 residues. V was cut by 4 bases and J by 0 bases, with 10 bases left in between. The V gene's germline CDR1 is GTSNPN and CDR2 SVGIG (reference sequence). The CDR3 sequence is CAWNVGGSYNEQFF. CDR3 coding DNA: TGTGCCTGGAACGTGGGAGGCTCCTACAATGAGCAGTTCTTC.